The clone carrying this T cell receptor (beta chain) was seen many times. Attachment of unique molecular identifiers to individual cDNA molecules was performed. MiXCR was run by TCRdb on the 5' RACE reads, yielding one entry per CDR3 protein. The data hold roughly 53,000 distinct CDR3 sequences, with about 10% observed a single time. This sample is part of a study of early T cells in non-severe SARS-CoV-2 infection. Germline lookup yields CDR1 SNHLY and CDR2 FYNNEI. The CDR3 length is 13 residues. The V end was cut by 4 bases, the J end by 8 bases, with 12 bases between. The chain links TRBV2 to TRBJ2-4; either TRBD1 or TRBD2 may fit D (6 bases each). What was sequenced was whole blood. This TCR was sampled from an adult who was a healthcare worker with PCR-confirmed SARS-CoV-2 infection or an uninfected control (not recorded which). In nucleotides, the CDR3 is TGTGCCAGCAGTGTGACAGGAGGGGACATTCAGTACTTC. Its protein product is CASSVTGGDIQYF.